The source of this T cell receptor (beta chain) is a study of beta chain features in type 1 diabetes. The CDR3 covers 16 residues. Broader study findings: Healthy donors had naive, central memory and Treg TCRB repertoires that appeared less similar than those seen among patients. In all four CD4+ subsets, TCRB CDR3 length was significantly, moderately reduced in type 1 diabetes. Fewer junction insertions and more nucleotide deletions appeared in type 1 diabetes patients.

For this clone: Antigen unknown.

Sequencing targeted expressed TCRB transcripts, as all isolated RNA had been reverse transcribed. Profiling relied on immunoSEQ multiplex PCR, and the TCRdb table lists in-frame clones only, not all of them. Here the sample spans about 650,000 clones, 9.5% to 15% being singletons. A single heparinised draw of approximately 100 mL on average was taken per donor. Post-sort purity exceeded 95% for all sorted populations. Material for sequencing was naive CD4+ T cells from blood. This TCR came from a man aged 25-45 years with type 1 diabetes. The chain is built from TRBV21-1 and TRBJ2-1; TRBD1 reflects the table's D call only, with no check against the DNA. TRBV21-1 is labeled a pseudogene. CDR3 in DNA: TGTGCCAGCAGCAACGCAGGGGGCCTCTCCTACAATGAGCAGTTCTTC. It specifies CASSNAGGLSYNEQFF.